The 24 T cell receptor beta chains below come from one sample, sequenced in a study of T cell responses to AZD1222 COVID-19 vaccine. Generated by immunoSEQ multiplex PCR, the TCRdb table keeps only in-frame clones and is missing some. The sample carries about 89,000 clones, around nine tenths recorded once. Material: peripheral blood, obtained 28 days after the second AZD1222 dose. These receptor sequences come from an adult who received the AZD1222 COVID-19 vaccine.

The chain carries TRBV6-6 and TRBJ1-2; D gene uncertain. V was shortened by 5 bases and J by 7 bases, with 5 bases between the two germline ends. Germline V gene sequence: CDR1 MNHNY, CDR2 SVGAGI (reference sequence). The CDR3 loop spans 10 amino acids. This CDR3 reads CASSGTGYTF. The CDR3 DNA sequence: TGTGCCAGCAGTGGTACTGGCTACACCTTC.

The chain joins TRBV2 to TRBJ2-1, with TRBD2 identical over 7 bases. The germline V gene encodes CDR1 SNHLY and CDR2 FYNNEI. V lost 6 bases, J lost 2 bases, and 4 bases stayed unmatched. The CDR3 consists of 14 residues. Here the CDR3 reads CASRRGTTYNEQFF. The CDR3 nucleotides read TGTGCCAGCAGGCGGGGGACCACCTACAATGAGCAGTTCTTC.

This rearrangement joins TRBV28 to TRBJ2-7, with TRBD1 identical over 9 bases. This CDR3 has 15 residues. CDR1 and CDR2 (germline): MDHEN, SYDVKM. V lost 4 bases, J lost 7 bases, and 11 bases stayed unmatched. The CDR3 DNA reads TGTGCCAGCAGTTCAGTGGGACAGGGAATTAGGGAGCAGTACTTC. It specifies CASSSVGQGIREQYF.

The rearrangement links TRBV20-1 to TRBJ2-1; D may be TRBD2 (6 bases). V shed 3 bases and J shed 0 bases, with 12 bases lying between them. From germline, CDR1 is DFQATT and CDR2 SNEGSKA (reference sequence). The CDR3 covers 15 residues. The CDR3 is CSASVAGNSYNEQFF. In nucleotides, the CDR3 is TGCAGTGCTAGTGTTGCGGGGAACTCCTACAATGAGCAGTTCTTC.

The V and J genes are TRBV19 and TRBJ2-7; no definite D call. Between the trimmed V and J ends, which lost 3 bases and 5 bases, there was a span of 11 bases. Looked up from germline, CDR1 is LNHDA and CDR2 is SQIVND (reference sequence). This CDR3 has 13 residues. CDR3 nucleotides: TGTGCCAGTAGTATTACATCAGGCGACGAGCAGTACTTC. It specifies CASSITSGDEQYF.

The chain recombines TRBV11-2 with TRBJ1-4; 7 positions match TRBD1. The CDR3 has 15 residues. Germline loops: CDR1 SGHAT, CDR2 FQNNGV. V lost 5 bases, J lost 0 bases, and 3 bases stayed unmatched. The CDR3 here is CASSRGQATNEKLFF. CDR3 nucleotides: TGTGCCAGCAGCAGAGGACAGGCAACTAATGAAAAACTGTTTTTT. The full variable domain, rest sourced from reference TRBV11-2 and TRBJ1-4, is EAGVAQSPRYKIIEKRQSVAFWCNPISGHATLYWYQQILGQGPKLLIQFQNNGVVDDSQLPKDRFSAERLKGVDSTLKIQPAKLEDSAVYLCASSRGQATNEKLFFGSGTQLSVL.

The chain employs TRBV7-6 and TRBJ1-6, with 7 bases matching TRBD1. Germline V gene sequence: CDR1 SGHVS, CDR2 FNYEAQ. The ends lost 3 bases at V and 7 bases at J; junction bases unmatched: 18. The length of the CDR3 is 19 residues. The CDR3 protein is CASSFSGQVRDYENSPLHF. CDR3 nucleotides: TGTGCCAGCAGCTTTTCCGGACAGGTAAGGGACTATGAGAATTCACCCCTCCACTTT.

In its sample, this clone was seen once. The rearrangement uses TRBV7-9 and TRBJ1-3; the D is unclear. The germline V gene encodes CDR1 SEHNR and CDR2 FQNEAQ (reference sequence). Deletions cut 4 bases from V and 1 base from J, with 14 bases between. The CDR3 length is 16 residues. In nucleotides, the CDR3 is TGTGCCAGCAGCTACAAAACACGGTTATCTGGAAACACCATATATTTT. It translates to CASSYKTRLSGNTIYF.

V gene TRBV5-1 combines with J gene TRBJ1-2; 7 positions agree with TRBD1. Germline trimming cut 4 bases from V and 7 bases from J; bases unmatched to any gene: 10. CDR1 is SGHRS and CDR2 is YFSETQ in the germline V gene. The CDR3 length is 14 residues. This CDR3 is CASSLGQMAFGYTF. The CDR3, as DNA: TGCGCCAGCAGCCTGGGACAGATGGCTTTTGGCTACACCTTC.

This rearrangement joins TRBV28 to TRBJ2-2, with TRBD1 matching 7 bases. This CDR3 spans 16 amino acids. The ends lost 6 bases at V and 5 bases at J; junction bases unmatched: 12. CDR1 and CDR2 from the germline V gene are MDHEN and SYDVKM. The CDR3 DNA sequence: TGTGCCAGCAGATTGATCGACAGGGTAGATACCGGGGAGCTGTTTTTT. This encodes CASRLIDRVDTGELFF.

In regard to this clone: Other nucleotide sequences from this sample produce the same CDR3. The genes are TRBV24-1 and TRBJ2-5; perhaps D is TRBD1 or TRBD2 (5 bases each). The ends were cut back, 3 bases at V and 1 base at J, with 8 bases in the middle. Germline CDR1 KGHDR, CDR2 SFDVKD. This CDR3 has 14 residues. This chain's CDR3 is CATSDGGIQETQYF. Written as DNA, the CDR3 is TGTGCCACCAGTGATGGGGGAATCCAAGAGACCCAGTACTTC.

The V and J genes are TRBV4-1 and TRBJ1-1; TRBD1 matches at 7 bases. Germline CDR1 and CDR2: MGHRA and YSYEKL. This CDR3 region has 15 residues. The V and J ends lost 3 bases and 1 base, in that order; junction bases with no gene match: 5. This CDR3 reads CASSHPGTANTEAFF. In nucleotides, the CDR3 is TGCGCCAGCAGCCATCCCGGGACAGCGAACACTGAAGCTTTCTTT.

J is TRBJ1-3 and V is TRBV28, with unresolved D. The CDR3 spans 14 residues. Germline assignment: CDR1 MDHEN and CDR2 SYDVKM. Trimming cost V 3 bases and J 0 bases, with 6 bases left between them. The CDR3 DNA follows: TGTGCCAGCAGTTTGGTACACTCTGGAAACACCATATATTTT. The encoded protein is CASSLVHSGNTIYF. The full variable domain, completed using reference TRBV28 and TRBJ1-3, is DVKVTQSSRYLVKRTGEKVFLECVQDMDHENMFWYRQDPGLGLRLIYFSYDVKMKEKGDIPEGYSVSREKKERFSLILESASTNQTSMYLCASSLVHSGNTIYFGEGSWLTVV.

V is TRBV7-2 and J is TRBJ1-5, with D uncertain. The germline gives CDR1 SGHTA, CDR2 FQGNSA. There are 14 residues in the CDR3. V was cut by 1 base and J by 0 bases, with 4 bases left in between. CDR3 region: CASSLVNSNQPQHF. CDR3 DNA sequence: TGTGCCAGCAGCTTAGTGAATAGCAATCAGCCCCAGCATTTT.

The chain links TRBV7-2 to TRBJ2-7, with 7 bases lining up with TRBD2. The CDR3 has 14 amino acids. Germline V gene lookup returns CDR1 SGHTA and CDR2 FQGNSA. V was pared by 3 bases and J by 2 bases, with 4 bases of the junction left unmatched. The CDR3 nucleotides read TGTGCCAGCAGCTTCGCAGCGGGGACCTACGAGCAGTACTTC. This gives the protein CASSFAAGTYEQYF. The variable domain in full, completed from reference TRBV7-2 and TRBJ2-7, reads GAGVSQSPSNKVTEKGKDVELRCDPISGHTALYWYRQSLGQGLEFLIYFQGNSAPDKSGLPSDRFSAERTGGSVSTLTIQRTQQEDSAVYLCASSFAAGTYEQYFGPGTRLTVT.

The chain carries TRBV5-1 and TRBJ2-5, with D possibly matching TRBD2 (6 bases). Looked up from germline, CDR1 is SGHRS and CDR2 is YFSETQ. This CDR3 spans 14 amino acids. Trimming removed 2 bases from V and 5 bases from J, with 13 bases in between. The CDR3 loop reads CASSFGGSLETQYF. CDR3 DNA sequence: TGCGCCAGCAGCTTCGGGGGAAGCTTGGAGACCCAGTACTTC.

The chain links TRBV2 to TRBJ2-3; 9 positions match TRBD1. This CDR3 contains 15 residues. The germline gives CDR1 SNHLY, CDR2 FYNNEI. V lost 5 bases and J lost 4; bases outside the gene matches: 7. The CDR3: CASSRGQGNADTQYF. CDR3 nucleotide sequence: TGTGCCAGCAGTAGGGGACAGGGAAATGCAGATACGCAGTATTTT.

The rearrangement joins TRBV12-3 or TRBV12-4 to TRBJ1-3; no clear D gene. Trimming took 3 bases from V and 3 from J, leaving 3 bases between them. This CDR3 spans 12 amino acids. For the CDR3, the DNA is TGTGCCAGCAGTTTTTTTGGAAACACCATATATTTT. This codes for CASSFFGNTIYF.

The chain carries TRBV5-4 and TRBJ1-2, with D hard to call. V shed 3 bases and J shed 0 bases, with 9 bases lying between them. CDR1 and CDR2 (germline): SGHNT, YYREEE (reference sequence). The CDR3 loop spans 14 amino acids. The CDR3 protein is CASSSPFSNYGYTF. The DNA for the CDR3 is TGTGCCAGCAGCTCGCCGTTTTCTAACTATGGCTACACCTTC.

This CDR3 reads CASSRGMGYNEQFF. The CDR3 DNA is TGTGCCAGCAGTCGAGGGATGGGGTACAATGAGCAGTTCTTC. The chain employs TRBV6-5 and TRBJ2-1; possible D gene TRBD2, 5 bases. V dropped 5 bases and J dropped 4 bases, with 12 bases sitting between them. Germline V gives CDR1 MNHEY, CDR2 SVGAGI. This CDR3 comprises 14 residues.

This clone came up once. The rearrangement joins TRBV7-9 to TRBJ1-1, with D tentatively TRBD1 (5 bases). Germline lookup yields CDR1 SEHNR and CDR2 FQNEAQ (reference sequence). The CDR3 extends over 12 amino acids. Between the trimmed V and J ends, which lost 6 bases and 6 bases, there was a span of 11 bases. The chain's CDR3 is CASRPTVSEAFF. The CDR3 bases are TGTGCCAGCAGGCCGACAGTTTCTGAAGCTTTCTTT.

The rearrangement joins TRBV7-9 to TRBJ2-5; D ambiguous. Trimming stripped 3 bases from V and 7 bases from J, with 6 bases between. The CDR3 consists of 11 residues. The germline CDR1 and CDR2 sequences are SEHNR and FQNEAQ (reference sequence). The CDR3 loop reads CASSFLWTQYF. CDR3 DNA: TGTGCCAGCAGCTTTCTCTGGACCCAGTACTTC.

This clone occurred once. The chain has TRBV12-3 or TRBV12-4 and TRBJ2-1; weak D call: TRBD2 (6 bases). The V end lost 2 bases, the J end lost 9 bases, and 8 bases lay between the germline ends. CDR3 length: 12 amino acids. For the CDR3, the DNA is TGTGCCAGCAGTTTATCGGGAGTTGAGCAGTTCTTC. Translating it yields CASSLSGVEQFF.

V and J are TRBV5-4 and TRBJ2-1, with 12 positions matching TRBD2. The CDR3 runs 17 residues. V lost 0 bases to trimming and J lost 5 bases; unmatched junction nucleotides: 6. CDR1 is SGHNT, CDR2 YYREEE, per germline (reference sequence). CDR3 nucleotides: TGTGCCAGCAGCTTGGGTCCTAGCGGGGGGGCTAACAATGAGCAGTTCTTC. Its protein product is CASSLGPSGGANNEQFF.